The next 11 T cell receptor beta chains were all read from a single sample in a study of blood T cell repertoires in COVID-19. Generated by immunoSEQ multiplex PCR, the TCRdb table keeps only in-frame clones and is missing some. The table lists roughly 190,000 clones, roughly 94% of them singletons. The specimen was peripheral blood. The origin of the receptors is a man aged 25 to 40 with COVID-19, enrolled during active disease.

The chain links TRBV11-1 to TRBJ1-1; perhaps TRBD1 as D (6 bases). Germline CDR1 and CDR2: SGHAT and FQDESV (reference sequence). CDR3 size: 14 residues. V was pared by 5 bases and J by 1 base, with 11 bases between. CDR3 sequence (DNA): TGTGCCAGCAGCGGCTACAGGGAGAACACTGAAGCTTTCTTT. It translates to CASSGYRENTEAFF.

This rearrangement joins TRBV10-3 to TRBJ1-6, with no clear D. Per the germline V gene, CDR1 is ENHRY and CDR2 is SYGVKD. The CDR3 contains 13 residues. Between the trimmed V and J ends, which lost 3 bases and 5 bases, there was a span of 5 bases. The CDR3: CAISDRNNSPLHF. The CDR3 coding sequence is TGTGCCATCAGTGACAGAAATAATTCACCCCTCCACTTT.

The rearrangement links TRBV6-5 to TRBJ2-3, with TRBD1 as a possible D gene (7 bases). The germline V and J ends were trimmed by 6 bases and 5 bases, with 12 bases remaining between them. Germline CDR1 reads MNHEY; CDR2 reads SVGAGI. The CDR3 sequence is 13 residues long. CDR3 sequence: CASRHQGGDTQYF. CDR3 in DNA: TGTGCCAGCAGGCACCAGGGGGGAGATACGCAGTATTTT.

The V gene is TRBV11-2, the J gene TRBJ1-6, with D possibly TRBD1 on 5 matching bases. The V and J ends lost 5 bases and 10 bases respectively, with 12 bases between them. This CDR3 has 13 amino acids. Germline lookup yields CDR1 SGHAT and CDR2 FQNNGV. CDR3 loop: CASSPAGGSPLHF. The CDR3 DNA reads TGTGCCAGCAGCCCAGCGGGGGGATCACCCCTCCACTTT. Complete variable domain (other parts from reference TRBV11-2 and TRBJ1-6): EAGVAQSPRYKIIEKRQSVAFWCNPISGHATLYWYQQILGQGPKLLIQFQNNGVVDDSQLPKDRFSAERLKGVDSTLKIQPAKLEDSAVYLCASSPAGGSPLHFGNGTRLTVT.

V is TRBV4-2 and J is TRBJ2-5, with D perhaps matching TRBD2 (5 bases). Germline-derived CDR1 and CDR2 are LGHNA and YNFKEQ. Trimming shortened V by 3 bases and J by 5 bases, and 10 bases separated the two germline ends. CDR3 length equals 13 residues. The CDR3 DNA follows: TGTGCCAGCAGCCAGGTTAGCGACGAGACCCAGTACTTC. Amino acids: CASSQVSDETQYF.

Only one count was recorded for this clone. The chain is built from TRBV24-1 and TRBJ1-4, with 7 bases lining up with TRBD1. Germline assignment: CDR1 KGHDR and CDR2 SFDVKD. The CDR3 loop spans 15 amino acids. V shed 7 bases and J 8 bases; nucleotides not matched to a gene: 12. In DNA, the CDR3 is TGTGCCACCAGGACCCCGGCAGGGGGGAAGGAAAAACTGTTTTTT. Residues: CATRTPAGGKEKLFF.

The chain links TRBV7-9 to TRBJ1-2; tentative D call: TRBD1 (5 bases). Germline V gives CDR1 SEHNR, CDR2 FQNEAQ (reference sequence). The CDR3 sequence is 13 residues long. The ends were cut back, 4 bases at V and 0 bases at J, with 6 bases in the middle. CDR3: CASSSTANYGYTF. In nucleotides, the CDR3 is TGTGCCAGCAGCTCGACAGCTAACTATGGCTACACCTTC. Full variable domain (outside the CDR3, taken from reference TRBV7-9 and TRBJ1-2): DTGVSQNPRHKITKRGQNVTFRCDPISEHNRLYWYRQTLGQGPEFLTYFQNEAQLEKSRLLSDRFSAERPKGSFSTLEIQRTEQGDSAMYLCASSSTANYGYTFGSGTRLTVV.

The chain recombines TRBV7-9 with TRBJ2-7, with 11 bases fitting TRBD1. The CDR3 spans 15 residues. Germline trimming cut 8 bases from V and 6 bases from J; bases unmatched to any gene: 12. The germline CDR1 and CDR2 sequences are SEHNR and FQNEAQ (reference sequence). Written as DNA, the CDR3 is TGTGCCAGCCGCGCCGGGGGGACAGGGGGTAGCGAGCAGTACTTC. It yields the protein CASRAGGTGGSEQYF.

The chain combines TRBV5-4 with TRBJ2-5; D may be TRBD2 (5 bases). The germline V gene encodes CDR1 SGHNT and CDR2 YYREEE (reference sequence). This CDR3 region has 12 residues. V gave up 4 bases and J gave up 7 bases, with 11 bases separating them. The CDR3 reads CASSPNAGTQYF. CDR3 sequence (DNA): TGTGCCAGCAGCCCCAATGCGGGGACCCAGTACTTC.

The V call is TRBV7-9, the J call TRBJ2-1; D gene uncertain. The ends were cut back, 0 bases at V and 3 bases at J, with 9 bases in the middle. Germline values: CDR1 SEHNR, CDR2 FQNEAQ (reference sequence). The CDR3 covers 15 residues. The CDR3 region is CASSLASTRYNEQFF. CDR3 DNA sequence: TGTGCCAGCAGCTTAGCTTCGACACGCTACAATGAGCAGTTCTTC.

V is TRBV6-2 or TRBV6-3 and J is TRBJ1-2; 7 bases are shared with TRBD1. This CDR3 has 17 amino acids. The V gene's germline CDR1 is MNHEY and CDR2 SVGEGT. V shed 0 bases and J 2 bases; nucleotides not matched to a gene: 9. The CDR3 spells CASSYSNRGGNNYGYTF. The CDR3 DNA reads TGTGCCAGCAGTTACTCGAACAGGGGCGGTAACAACTATGGCTACACCTTC.